Listed below are T cell receptor beta chains from one sample, sequenced in a study of CXCR3-negative and CXCR3-positive naive CD8 T cells. TCRdb reanalyzed the 5' RACE reads, giving one entry per CDR3 protein sequence and no DNA. There are tens of thousands of distinct CDR3 sequences in the sample, with 0.5% to 0.6% held by the top ten. The source material was naive CXCR3+ CD8+ T cells from blood. These receptors all come from a human donor in good health. Some clones in this sample may be carry-over from other donors' samples. Both conserved end residues are part of each CDR3. Fields, in order: J gene, V gene, CDR3 protein.

J: TRBJ1-2; V: TRBV29-1; CDR3: CSGDRGEYGYTF
J: TRBJ1-1; V: TRBV6-1; CDR3: CASSEALRRTEAFF
J: TRBJ2-2; V: TRBV15; CDR3: CATSRTGTGELFF
J: TRBJ2-3; V: TRBV4-1; CDR3: CASSQVFRDTDTQYF
J: TRBJ2-2; V: TRBV28; CDR3: CASSFESVELFF
J: TRBJ2-1; V: TRBV9; CDR3: CASSPAGTGLNNEQFF
J: TRBJ2-1; V: TRBV2; CDR3: CASSESRGLAGLNNEQFF
J: TRBJ2-2; V: TRBV9; CDR3: CASSPTNTGELFF
J: TRBJ2-2; V: TRBV28; CDR3: CASSLTVGGPTGELFF
J: TRBJ2-2; V: TRBV28; CDR3: CASSGAGMNTGELFF
J: TRBJ2-1; V: TRBV6-2/TRBV6-3; CDR3: CASGPGGSYNEQFF
J: TRBJ2-1; V: TRBV15; CDR3: CATSWGQGAKNEQFF
J: TRBJ2-1; V: TRBV10-2; CDR3: CASSGGASYNEQFF
J: TRBJ2-7; V: TRBV12-3/TRBV12-4; CDR3: CASSSPRSSGGEDEQYF
J: TRBJ2-7; V: TRBV21-1; CDR3: CASSNPVPIGAAPYEQYF
J: TRBJ2-3; V: TRBV10-3; CDR3: CAILDRGHGAQYF
J: TRBJ2-7; V: TRBV6-5; CDR3: CASSYLPGQGSHEQYF
J: TRBJ2-3; V: TRBV7-2; CDR3: CASSSPWAGTEPDTQYF
J: TRBJ2-7; V: TRBV27; CDR3: CASRPQAKRPYEQYF
J: TRBJ2-7; V: TRBV4-3; CDR3: CASSQDSFGYEQYF
J: TRBJ2-7; V: TRBV21-1; CDR3: CASSKGLAGIYEQYF
J: TRBJ1-1; V: TRBV5-1; CDR3: CASSLSGSGAEAFF
J: TRBJ2-3; V: TRBV7-6; CDR3: CASSFGSPPDTQYF
J: TRBJ2-7; V: TRBV21-1; CDR3: CASSPPRGTGKTYEQYF
J: TRBJ2-4; V: TRBV5-1; CDR3: CASSLAWGNIQYF
J: TRBJ2-7; V: TRBV11-2; CDR3: CASSLINEQYF
J: TRBJ1-2; V: TRBV3-1; CDR3: CASSHTGVPDGYTF
J: TRBJ2-7; V: TRBV20-1; CDR3: CSAWTSGITYEQYF
J: TRBJ2-7; V: TRBV6-4; CDR3: CASSDFLLGQDTYEQYF
J: TRBJ1-1; V: TRBV21-1; CDR3: CASSAETGEAEAFF
J: TRBJ2-2; V: TRBV7-9; CDR3: CAGSPGRGGELFF
J: TRBJ1-1; V: TRBV12-3/TRBV12-4; CDR3: CASSLTGLMNTEAFF
J: TRBJ2-1; V: TRBV6-2/TRBV6-3; CDR3: CASSFVPTSGNNEQFF
J: TRBJ2-3; V: TRBV10-1; CDR3: CASSDHVPGQIYNSTDTQYF
J: TRBJ1-6; V: TRBV28; CDR3: CASSPYNSPLHF
J: TRBJ2-7; V: TRBV7-9; CDR3: CASRGPTYEQYF
J: TRBJ2-3; V: TRBV5-1; CDR3: CASSTGQLQDTQYF
J: TRBJ1-1; V: TRBV30; CDR3: CAWSVGPDRGPVWRTEAFF
J: TRBJ2-2; V: TRBV5-1; CDR3: CASSLLPRGRDTGELFF
J: TRBJ2-1; V: TRBV7-8; CDR3: CGSSRGDNEQFF
J: TRBJ1-2; V: TRBV27; CDR3: CASSSPREYGYTF
J: TRBJ1-5; V: TRBV28; CDR3: CASSLGGQGIQPQHF
J: TRBJ2-3; V: TRBV29-1; CDR3: CSVEWADQSTDTQYF
J: TRBJ2-2; V: TRBV29-1; CDR3: CSARDQNTGELFF
J: TRBJ2-5; V: TRBV27; CDR3: CASRPYTAQETQYF
J: TRBJ2-1; V: TRBV27; CDR3: CASSLGPSGNEQFF
J: TRBJ1-1; V: TRBV5-1; CDR3: CASSLGSVGGGTEAFF
J: TRBJ1-4; V: TRBV4-2; CDR3: CASSQDERSGIKKLFF
J: TRBJ2-5; V: TRBV25-1; CDR3: CASSDRRALGETQYF
J: TRBJ1-1; V: TRBV7-9; CDR3: CASRLENTEAFF
J: TRBJ1-5; V: TRBV21-1; CDR3: CASSKAQWINQPQHF
J: TRBJ1-2; V: TRBV9; CDR3: CASSVFGTDGYTF
J: TRBJ2-1; V: TRBV14; CDR3: CASSQEGALNEQFF
J: TRBJ2-3; V: TRBV28; CDR3: CASSPLAPDGRTDTQYF
J: TRBJ2-3; V: TRBV12-3/TRBV12-4; CDR3: CASSLSAQFTDTQYF
J: TRBJ2-1; V: TRBV28; CDR3: CASSETSNSGLGQFF
J: TRBJ2-2; V: TRBV28; CDR3: CASSFGDGELFF
J: TRBJ2-1; V: TRBV4-1; CDR3: CASSQEDYNEQFF
J: TRBJ2-7; V: TRBV6-5; CDR3: CASSPGTSGEQYF
J: TRBJ2-4; V: TRBV29-1; CDR3: CSVVGGQGANIQYF